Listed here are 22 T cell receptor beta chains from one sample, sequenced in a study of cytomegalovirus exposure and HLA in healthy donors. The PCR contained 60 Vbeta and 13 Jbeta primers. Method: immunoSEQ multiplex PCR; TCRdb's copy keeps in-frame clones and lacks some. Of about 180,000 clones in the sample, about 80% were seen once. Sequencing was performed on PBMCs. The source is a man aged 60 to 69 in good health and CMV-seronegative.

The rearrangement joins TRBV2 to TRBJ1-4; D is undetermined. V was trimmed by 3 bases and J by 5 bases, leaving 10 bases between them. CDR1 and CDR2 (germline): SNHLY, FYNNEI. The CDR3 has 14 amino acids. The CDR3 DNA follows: TGTGCCAGCAGTGACCTACGGGTAAATGAAAAACTGTTTTTT. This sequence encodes CASSDLRVNEKLFF.

The CDR3 loop reads CASSRGAGQGAYEQYF. CDR3 DNA sequence: TGTGCCAGCAGCCGGGGAGCGGGACAGGGGGCCTACGAGCAGTACTTC. The chain recombines TRBV14 with TRBJ2-7; 11 bases agree with TRBD1. The CDR3 runs to 16 residues. Germline assignment: CDR1 SGHDN and CDR2 FVKESK. V trimming: 4 bases; J trimming: 2 bases; junction bases outside the gene matches: 7.

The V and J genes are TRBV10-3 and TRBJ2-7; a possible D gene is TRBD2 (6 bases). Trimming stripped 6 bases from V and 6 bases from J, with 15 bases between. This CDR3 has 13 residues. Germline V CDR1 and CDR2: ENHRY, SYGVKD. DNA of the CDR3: TGTGCCATCAGAAGCGGGTCTTCGGGCGAGCAGTACTTC. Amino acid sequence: CAIRSGSSGEQYF.

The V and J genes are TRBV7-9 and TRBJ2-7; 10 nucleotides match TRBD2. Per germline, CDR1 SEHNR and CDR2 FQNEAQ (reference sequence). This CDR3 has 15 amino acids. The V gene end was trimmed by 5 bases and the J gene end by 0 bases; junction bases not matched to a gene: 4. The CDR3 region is CASSRLAGSSYEQYF. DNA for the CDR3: TGTGCCAGCAGCCGACTAGCGGGCAGCTCCTACGAGCAGTACTTC.

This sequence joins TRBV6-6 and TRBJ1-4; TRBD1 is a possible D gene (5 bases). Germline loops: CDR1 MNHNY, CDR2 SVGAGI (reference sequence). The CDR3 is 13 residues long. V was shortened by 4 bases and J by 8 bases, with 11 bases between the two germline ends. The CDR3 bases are TGTGCCAGCAGTTGGGGCAGTAGAGAAAAACTGTTTTTT. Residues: CASSWGSREKLFF.

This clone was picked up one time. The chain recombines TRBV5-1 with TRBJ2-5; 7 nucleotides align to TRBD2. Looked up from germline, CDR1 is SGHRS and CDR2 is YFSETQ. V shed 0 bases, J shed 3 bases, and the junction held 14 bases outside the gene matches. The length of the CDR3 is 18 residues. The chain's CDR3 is CASSLGASLVAGKETQYF. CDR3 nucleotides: TGCGCCAGCAGCTTGGGCGCTTCGTTGGTAGCGGGTAAAGAGACCCAGTACTTC.

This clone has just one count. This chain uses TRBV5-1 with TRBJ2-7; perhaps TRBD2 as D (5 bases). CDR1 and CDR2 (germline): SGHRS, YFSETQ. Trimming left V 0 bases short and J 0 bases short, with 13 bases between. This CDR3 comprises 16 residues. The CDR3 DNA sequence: TGCGCCAGCAGCTTGGGGGTTAGCGCAGGCTCCTACGAGCAGTACTTC. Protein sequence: CASSLGVSAGSYEQYF. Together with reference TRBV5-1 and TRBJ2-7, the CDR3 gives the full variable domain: KAGVTQTPRYLIKTRGQQVTLSCSPISGHRSVSWYQQTPGQGLQFLFEYFSETQRNKGNFPGRFSGRQFSNSRSEMNVSTLELGDSALYLCASSLGVSAGSYEQYFGPGTRLTVT.

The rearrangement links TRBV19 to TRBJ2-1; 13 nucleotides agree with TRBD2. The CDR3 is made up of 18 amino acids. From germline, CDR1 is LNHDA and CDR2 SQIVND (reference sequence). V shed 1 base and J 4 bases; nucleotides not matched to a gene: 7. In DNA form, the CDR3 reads TGTGCCAGTAGTATAGTCGGCGGACTAGCGGGGGTATACAATGAGCAGTTCTTC. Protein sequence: CASSIVGGLAGVYNEQFF.

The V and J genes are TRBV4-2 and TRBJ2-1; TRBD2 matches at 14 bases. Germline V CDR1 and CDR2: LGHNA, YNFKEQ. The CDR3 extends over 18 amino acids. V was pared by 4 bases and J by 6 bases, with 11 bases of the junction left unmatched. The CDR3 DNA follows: TGTGCCAGCAGCCCCTGGACTAGCGGGGGGAGCACCAGCAATGAGCAGTTCTTC. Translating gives CASSPWTSGGSTSNEQFF.

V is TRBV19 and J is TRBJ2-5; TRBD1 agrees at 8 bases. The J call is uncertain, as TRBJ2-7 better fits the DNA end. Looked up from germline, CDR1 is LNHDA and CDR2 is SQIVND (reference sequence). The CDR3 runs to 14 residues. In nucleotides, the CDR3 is TGTGCCAGTAGTACGTCAGGGGGCCCCTACGAGCAGTACTTC. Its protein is CASSTSGGPYEQYF.

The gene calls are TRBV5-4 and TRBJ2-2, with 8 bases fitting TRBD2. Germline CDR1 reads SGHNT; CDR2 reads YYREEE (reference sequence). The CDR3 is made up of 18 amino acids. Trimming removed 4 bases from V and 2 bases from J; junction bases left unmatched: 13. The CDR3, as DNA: TGTGCCAGCAGCCCGGGGGGGACGGACCTTAAAAACACCGGGGAGCTGTTTTTT. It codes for CASSPGGTDLKNTGELFF.

The CDR3 region is CASSGGTDQPQHF. In DNA, the CDR3 is TGTGCCAGCAGTGGGGGGACCGATCAGCCCCAGCATTTT. V is TRBV6-5 and J is TRBJ1-5; the D gene is possibly TRBD1 (5 bases). The CDR3 consists of 13 residues. The V end was cut by 5 bases, the J end by 5 bases, with 10 bases between. The germline V gene has CDR1 MNHEY and CDR2 SVGAGI.

For the CDR3, the DNA is TGTGCCAGTAGTATCGACGCAGGGGGCTCCTACGAGCAGTACTTC. This gives the protein CASSIDAGGSYEQYF. The gene calls are TRBV19 and TRBJ2-7, with 7 bases aligning to TRBD1. With 3 bases clipped from V and 0 bases from J, the junction kept 5 bases outside the gene matches. In germline, CDR1 is LNHDA, CDR2 SQIVND (reference sequence). This CDR3 has 15 amino acids.

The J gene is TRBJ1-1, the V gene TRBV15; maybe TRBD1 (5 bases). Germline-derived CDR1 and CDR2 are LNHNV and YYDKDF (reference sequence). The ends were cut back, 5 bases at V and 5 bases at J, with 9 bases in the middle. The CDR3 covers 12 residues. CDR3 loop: CATSHAGTEAFF. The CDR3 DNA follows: TGTGCCACCAGCCACGCAGGGACTGAAGCTTTCTTT.

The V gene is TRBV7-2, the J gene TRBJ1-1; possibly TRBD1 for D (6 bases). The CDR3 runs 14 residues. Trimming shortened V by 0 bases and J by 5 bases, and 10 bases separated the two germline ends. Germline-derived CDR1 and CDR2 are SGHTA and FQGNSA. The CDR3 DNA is TGTGCCAGCAGCTTAGCCCAGGGGCGGACTGAAGCTTTCTTT. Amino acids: CASSLAQGRTEAFF.

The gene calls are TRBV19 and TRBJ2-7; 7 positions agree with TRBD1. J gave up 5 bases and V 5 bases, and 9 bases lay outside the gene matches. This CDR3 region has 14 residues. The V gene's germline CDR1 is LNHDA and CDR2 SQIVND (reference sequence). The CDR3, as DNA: TGTGCCAGTAGTCCCAGCCGACAGGGAGACGAGCAGTACTTC. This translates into CASSPSRQGDEQYF.

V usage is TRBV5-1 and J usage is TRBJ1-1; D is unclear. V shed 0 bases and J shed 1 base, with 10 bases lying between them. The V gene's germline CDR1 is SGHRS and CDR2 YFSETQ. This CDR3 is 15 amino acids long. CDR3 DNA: TGCGCCAGCAGCTTGGATCGGGTCGCGAACACTGAAGCTTTCTTT. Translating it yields CASSLDRVANTEAFF.

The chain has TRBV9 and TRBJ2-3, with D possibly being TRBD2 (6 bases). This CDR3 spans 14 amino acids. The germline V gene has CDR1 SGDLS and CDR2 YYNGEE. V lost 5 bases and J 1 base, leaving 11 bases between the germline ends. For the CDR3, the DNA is TGTGCCAGCAGTCTAGGGACTCGCACAGATACGCAGTATTTT. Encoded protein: CASSLGTRTDTQYF.

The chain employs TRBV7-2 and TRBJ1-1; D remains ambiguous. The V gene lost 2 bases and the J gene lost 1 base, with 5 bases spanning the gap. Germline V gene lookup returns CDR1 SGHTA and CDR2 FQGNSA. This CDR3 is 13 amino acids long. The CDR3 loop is CASSLLGNTEAFF. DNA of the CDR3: TGTGCCAGCAGCTTACTAGGGAACACTGAAGCTTTCTTT.

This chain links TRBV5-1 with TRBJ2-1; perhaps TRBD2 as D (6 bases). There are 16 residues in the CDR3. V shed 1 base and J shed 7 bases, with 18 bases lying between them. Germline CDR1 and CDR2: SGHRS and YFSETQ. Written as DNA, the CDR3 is TGCGCCAGCAGCTTGTACCCCGATATTAGCGGTAATGAGCAGTTCTTC. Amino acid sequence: CASSLYPDISGNEQFF.

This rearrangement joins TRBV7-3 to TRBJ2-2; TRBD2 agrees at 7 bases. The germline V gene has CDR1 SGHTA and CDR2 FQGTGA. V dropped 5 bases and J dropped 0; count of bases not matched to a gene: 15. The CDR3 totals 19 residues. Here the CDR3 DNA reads TGTGCCAGCAGCCCGGGCGGGTCTAGCGGCATCGCGAACACCGGGGAGCTGTTTTTT. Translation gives CASSPGGSSGIANTGELFF. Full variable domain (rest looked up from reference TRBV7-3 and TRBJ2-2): GAGVSQTPSNKVTEKGKYVELRCDPISGHTALYWYRQSLGQGPEFLIYFQGTGAADDSGLPNDRFFAVRPEGSVSTLKIQRTERGDSAVYLCASSPGGSSGIANTGELFFGEGSRLTVL.

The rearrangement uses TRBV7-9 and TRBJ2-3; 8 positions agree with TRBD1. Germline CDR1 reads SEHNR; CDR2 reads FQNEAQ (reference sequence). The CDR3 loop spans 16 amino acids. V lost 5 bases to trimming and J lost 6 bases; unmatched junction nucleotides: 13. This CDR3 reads CASSQVGQGTLDTQYF. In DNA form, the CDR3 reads TGTGCCAGCAGCCAAGTTGGACAGGGAACCCTGGATACGCAGTATTTT. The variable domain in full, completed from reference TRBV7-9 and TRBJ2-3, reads DTGVSQNPRHKITKRGQNVTFRCDPISEHNRLYWYRQTLGQGPEFLTYFQNEAQLEKSRLLSDRFSAERPKGSFSTLEIQRTEQGDSAMYLCASSQVGQGTLDTQYFGPGTRLTVL.